This T cell receptor (beta chain) stems from a study of OX40 agonist ivuxolimab in advanced cancers. Overall study results and limits: The mean number of expanded clones was higher in CD8+ T cells than in CD4+.

The CDR3 is made up of 15 amino acids. Germline V CDR1 and CDR2: SGHRS, YFSETQ. Trimming took off 4 bases at V and 0 bases at J, with 10 bases between the two ends. Regarding this clone: Its antigen is as yet unknown.

The method was immunoSEQ multiplex PCR; TCRdb's version includes in-frame clones alone and lacks a portion of them. The sample shows approximately 32,000 clones, 88% of them seen only once. The receptor comes from an adult with an advanced solid tumor such as melanoma, head and neck, liver or kidney cancer. The sample was CD4+ or CD8+ T cells sorted from blood, taken in a trial of the OX40 agonist ivuxolimab. This chain joins TRBV5-1 and TRBJ2-2, with D tentatively TRBD1 (6 bases). The chain's CDR3 is CASSKDSANTGELFF. The DNA of the CDR3 is TGCGCCAGCAGCAAGGACAGCGCGAACACCGGGGAGCTGTTTTTT.